The clone carrying this TCR beta chain was counted a single time. This specimen belongs to a study of blood T cell repertoires in COVID-19. On the study more broadly: Collection of acute and convalescent COVID-19 samples took place in the United States, Italy and Spain.

Assay: immunoSEQ multiplex PCR; the TCRdb copy retains only in-frame clones and omits some. This sample has about 180,000 clones, with around 89% found just once. V dropped 5 bases and J dropped 6; count of bases not matched to a gene: 7. This CDR3 region has 15 residues. The germline gives CDR1 SGHAT, CDR2 FQNNGV. Sequenced sample: peripheral blood. The sequence came from a woman in her 30s with acute or convalescent COVID-19. The chain is built from TRBV11-2 and TRBJ2-1; 10 bases map to TRBD2. The CDR3 DNA sequence: TGTGCCAGCAGCGCTAGCGGGAGTTGGTCCAATGAGCAGTTCTTC. Translation: CASSASGSWSNEQFF.